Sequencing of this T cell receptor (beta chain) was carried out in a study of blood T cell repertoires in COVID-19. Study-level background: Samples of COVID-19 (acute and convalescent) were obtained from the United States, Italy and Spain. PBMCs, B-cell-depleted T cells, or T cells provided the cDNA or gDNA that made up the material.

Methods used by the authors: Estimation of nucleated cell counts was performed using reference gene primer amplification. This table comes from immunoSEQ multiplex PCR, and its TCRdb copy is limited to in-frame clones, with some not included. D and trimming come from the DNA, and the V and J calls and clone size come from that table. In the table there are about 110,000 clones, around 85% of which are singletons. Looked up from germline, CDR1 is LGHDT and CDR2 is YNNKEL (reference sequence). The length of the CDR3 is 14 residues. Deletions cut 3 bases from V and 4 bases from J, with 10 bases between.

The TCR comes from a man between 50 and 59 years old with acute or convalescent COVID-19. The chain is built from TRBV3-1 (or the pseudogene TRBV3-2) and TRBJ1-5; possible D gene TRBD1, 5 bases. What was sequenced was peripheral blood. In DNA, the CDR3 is TGTGCCAGCAGCCAGGGGCTGGAGAATCAGCCCCAGCATTTT. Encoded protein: CASSQGLENQPQHF.